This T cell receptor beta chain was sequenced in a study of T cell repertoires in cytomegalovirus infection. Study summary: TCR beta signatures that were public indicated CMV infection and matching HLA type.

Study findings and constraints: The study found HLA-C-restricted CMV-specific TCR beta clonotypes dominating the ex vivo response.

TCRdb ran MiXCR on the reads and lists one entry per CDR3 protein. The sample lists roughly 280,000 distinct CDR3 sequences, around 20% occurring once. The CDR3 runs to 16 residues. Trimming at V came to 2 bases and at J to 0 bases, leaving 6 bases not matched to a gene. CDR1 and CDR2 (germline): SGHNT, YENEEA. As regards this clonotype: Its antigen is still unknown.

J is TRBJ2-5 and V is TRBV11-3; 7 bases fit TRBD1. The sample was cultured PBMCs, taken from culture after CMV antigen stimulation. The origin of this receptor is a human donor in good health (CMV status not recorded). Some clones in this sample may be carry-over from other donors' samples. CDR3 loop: CASSLLGQQYQETQYF. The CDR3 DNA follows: TGTGCCAGCAGCTTACTGGGACAGCAGTACCAAGAGACCCAGTACTTC.